This T cell receptor beta chain stems from a study of CD8 T cells in Susac syndrome. An input of roughly 0.5 to 1 ug of RNA was subjected to reverse transcription using random hexamers. Amplification of TCR beta CDR3 across 54 Vbeta and 13 Jbeta was performed with immunoSEQ multiplex PCR. TCRdb itself ran the immunoSEQ multiplex PCR reads through MiXCR, one entry per CDR3 protein. The repertoire holds hundreds of thousands of distinct CDR3 sequences, with approximately 85% as singletons. Sequencing of TCR beta was undertaken in CD8+ and CD4+ T cells derived from blood. Negative isolation was used for CD8+ and CD4+ T cells and FACS enrichment for TEMRA cells. The CDR3 length is 15 residues. The V gene end was trimmed by 4 bases and the J gene end by 5 bases; junction bases not matched to a gene: 8. In germline, CDR1 is WSHSY, CDR2 SAAADI.

The genes are TRBV10-2 and TRBJ2-1; 7 nucleotides agree with TRBD1. The receptor was derived from a human donor with multiple sclerosis. The sequencing sample was made of CD8+ T cells from PBMCs. CDR3 sequence (DNA): TGCGCCAGCAGTGGGGGGACAGAGGCCAACAATGAGCAGTTCTTC. Protein product: CASSGGTEANNEQFF.